Listed below are T cell receptor beta chains from one sample, sequenced in a study of cytomegalovirus exposure and HLA in healthy donors. Generated by immunoSEQ multiplex PCR, the TCRdb table keeps only in-frame clones and is missing some. In the table there are 150,000 to 200,000 clones, about three quarters of which are singletons. Sequenced sample: PBMCs. These receptors were collected from a woman in her thirties or forties in good health and CMV-seropositive. Both conserved end residues are part of each CDR3. Rows give clone size only sometimes, using once, few, many, or a class for an expanded clone.

>NA|TRBV5-1
CASSLGTGTGTSEAFF
>NA|TRBV5-1
CASSGDRGQGSPLHF
>NA|TRBV27
CASSRTPNQPQHF
>NA|TRBV6-6
CASSNIGRTNYGYTF
>NA|TRBV11-2
CASSPWTGGAGFGGYTF
>NA|TRBV9
CASSSSIGGRGSGANGLTF
>NA|TRBV6-6
CASRRAEAFF
>once|TRBV6-5
CASRGQGASNSPLHF
>NA|TRBV6-6
CASNLAGGSYNEQFF
>NA|TRBV9
CASTPSGGSNEKLFF
>NA|TRBV9
CASSVGSDRGSSPLHF
>NA|TRBV28
CASQVLGLGYEQYF
>NA|TRBV5-1
CASSPGGQGAGGYTF
>NA|TRBV5-5
CASSLGGDSPLHF
>NA|TRBV2
CASSLDRVGYTF